These 21 T cell receptor beta chains were all obtained from the same sample, sequenced in a study of T cells expressing NK-cell markers. TCRdb reprocessed the 5' RACE reads, keeping one entry per CDR3 protein, no DNA. Here the sample table reports around 280,000 distinct CDR3 sequences. Sequencing input: blood T cells: a sorted CD56 or NKG2C T cell subset, CD4+ or CD8+ T cells, or bulk PBMC T cells (not recorded which). Source of these receptors: a man between 18 and 35 years old in good health.

The chain recombines TRBV24-1 with TRBJ2-5; TCRdb's assignment of TRBD2 cannot be checked, as there is no DNA. Germline CDR1 and CDR2: KGHDR and SFDVKD. This CDR3 has 14 amino acids. The CDR3 region is CATPGGRAQETQYF.

V is TRBV20-1 and J is TRBJ2-1; checking the TCRdb D call of TRBD2 is not possible without DNA. This CDR3 region has 14 residues. CDR1 is DFQATT and CDR2 is SNEGSKA in the germline V gene (reference sequence). The CDR3 is CSARLGQSYNEQFF.

The CDR3 is CSALGASGSYEQYF. The chain uses TRBV20-1 and TRBJ2-7; absent DNA, TCRdb's TRBD2 call cannot be checked. The CDR3 spans 14 residues. Germline V gives CDR1 DFQATT, CDR2 SNEGSKA (reference sequence).

The chain combines TRBV6-5 with TRBJ2-5; with no DNA, the TCRdb D assignment of TRBD1 cannot be verified. This CDR3 comprises 15 residues. Germline V gives CDR1 MNHEY, CDR2 SVGAGI. The CDR3 spells CASSYGQGGGKTQYF.

The chain recombines TRBV9 with TRBJ1-2; TCRdb designates TRBD1, a call that cannot be tested without DNA. The V gene's germline CDR1 is SGDLS and CDR2 YYNGEE. This CDR3 comprises 14 residues. CDR3 sequence reads: CASSTGQGEYGYTF.

The chain's CDR3 is CASSFSKETQYF. The chain carries TRBV6-5 and TRBJ2-5. CDR3 length: 12 residues. Germline values: CDR1 MNHEY, CDR2 SVGAGI.

J is TRBJ1-5 and V is TRBV20-1; the TRBD1 assignment by TCRdb is unverifiable without DNA. Germline lookup yields CDR1 DFQATT and CDR2 SNEGSKA (reference sequence). This CDR3 has 17 amino acids. The CDR3 loop reads CSASGTGGFLGNQPQHF.

The chain is built from TRBV5-1 and TRBJ2-1; the TCRdb D gene call, TRBD1, has no DNA to confirm it. The CDR3 length is 12 residues. Per germline, CDR1 SGHRS and CDR2 YFSETQ. CDR3 protein: CASGKRGNEQFF.

The chain carries TRBV29-1 and TRBJ1-1; checking the TCRdb D call of TRBD1 is not possible without DNA. The CDR3 runs to 14 residues. CDR1 and CDR2 (germline): SQVTM, ANQGSEA. CDR3 protein: CSVDPLAGGYGAFF.

The chain is built from TRBV7-2 and TRBJ2-1; absent DNA, TCRdb's TRBD1 call cannot be checked. The germline gives CDR1 SGHTA, CDR2 FQGNSA. This CDR3 is 15 amino acids long. Here the CDR3 reads CASSLDRGPYNEQFF.

This chain joins TRBV7-3 and TRBJ2-1; TCRdb designates TRBD1, a call that cannot be tested without DNA. This CDR3 is built from 16 residues. CDR1 and CDR2 from the germline V gene are SGHTA and FQGTGA. Here the CDR3 reads CASSPTGQPLSHEQFF.

This sequence joins TRBV30 and TRBJ2-1. The CDR3 runs to 12 residues. Germline assignment: CDR1 GTSNPN and CDR2 SVGIG (reference sequence). The CDR3 protein is CAWSVGISEQFF.

The chain combines TRBV12-3 or TRBV12-4 with TRBJ1-1; TCRdb selects TRBD1, and the lack of DNA leaves this call unchecked. This CDR3 has 16 residues. CDR3 in amino acids: CASSLHRGSSNTEAFF.

The V and J genes are TRBV20-1 and TRBJ2-5; absent DNA, TCRdb's TRBD1 call cannot be checked. The germline V gene encodes CDR1 DFQATT and CDR2 SNEGSKA (reference sequence). CDR3 length equals 14 residues. CDR3 protein: CSADSLLVGETQYF.

The J gene is TRBJ2-1, the V gene TRBV7-8; TCRdb designates TRBD2, a call that cannot be tested without DNA. The CDR3 extends over 16 amino acids. Germline V gene sequence: CDR1 SGHVS, CDR2 FQNEAQ. The CDR3 here is CASTTRGAGYDNEQFF.

The chain carries TRBV12-3 or TRBV12-4 and TRBJ2-1; TCRdb outputs TRBD2, but without DNA this stays unchecked. The CDR3 spans 15 residues. This CDR3 reads CASSLGLADFSEQFF.

The chain carries TRBV20-1 and TRBJ1-5; without DNA, the TCRdb call of TRBD1 cannot be checked. The CDR3 totals 13 residues. Germline CDR1 reads DFQATT; CDR2 reads SNEGSKA (reference sequence). CDR3 loop: CSAKVAGDQPQHF.

V usage is TRBV24-1 and J usage is TRBJ2-7; TCRdb gives TRBD1 as the D gene, but with no DNA this cannot be confirmed. Germline V gene sequence: CDR1 KGHDR, CDR2 SFDVKD. CDR3 length: 15 amino acids. CDR3 residues: CATSDTRDKSYEQYF.

The gene calls are TRBV7-6 and TRBJ2-2. Germline V lookup: CDR1 SGHVS, CDR2 FNYEAQ. This CDR3 is built from 14 residues. CDR3: CASSLVSNTGELFF.

The chain uses TRBV6-2 or TRBV6-3 and TRBJ2-2; the D call from TCRdb, TRBD1, cannot be confirmed without DNA. This CDR3 is built from 14 residues. The germline CDR1 and CDR2 sequences are MNHEY and SVGEGT. The CDR3 here is CASSQTGLTGELFF.

The chain has TRBV18 and TRBJ2-5. The CDR3 consists of 13 residues. In germline, CDR1 is KGHSH, CDR2 LQKENI. This CDR3 reads CASSPAGAETQYF.